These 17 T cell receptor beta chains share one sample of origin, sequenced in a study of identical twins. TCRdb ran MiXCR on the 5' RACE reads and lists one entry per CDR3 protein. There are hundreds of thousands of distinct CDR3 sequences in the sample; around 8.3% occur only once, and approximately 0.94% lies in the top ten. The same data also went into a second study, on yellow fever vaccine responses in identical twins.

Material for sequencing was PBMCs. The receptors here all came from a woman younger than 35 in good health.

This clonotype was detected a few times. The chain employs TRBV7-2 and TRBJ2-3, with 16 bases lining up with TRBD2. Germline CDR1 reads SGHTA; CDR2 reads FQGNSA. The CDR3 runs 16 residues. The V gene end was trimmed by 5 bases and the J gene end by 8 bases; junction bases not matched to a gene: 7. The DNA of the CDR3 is TGTGCCAGCAGCCCGGGACTAGCGGGAGGGGTTGGTACGCAGTATTTT. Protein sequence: CASSPGLAGGVGTQYF.

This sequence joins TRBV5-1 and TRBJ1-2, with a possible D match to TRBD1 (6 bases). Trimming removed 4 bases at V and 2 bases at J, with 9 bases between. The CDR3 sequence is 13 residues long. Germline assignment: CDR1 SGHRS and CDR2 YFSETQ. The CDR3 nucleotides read TGCGCCAGCAGCACCGACAGGAACTATGGCTACACCTTC. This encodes CASSTDRNYGYTF. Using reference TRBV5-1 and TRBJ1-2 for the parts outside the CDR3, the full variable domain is KAGVTQTPRYLIKTRGQQVTLSCSPISGHRSVSWYQQTPGQGLQFLFEYFSETQRNKGNFPGRFSGRQFSNSRSEMNVSTLELGDSALYLCASSTDRNYGYTFGSGTRLTVV.

CDR3 protein: CSAREEGDTGELFF. The CDR3 nucleotides read TGCAGTGCTAGAGAGGAGGGGGACACCGGGGAGCTGTTTTTT. This chain joins TRBV20-1 and TRBJ2-2, with D tentatively TRBD1 or TRBD2 (6 bases each). V was cut by 0 bases and J by 3 bases, with 8 bases left in between. The CDR3 extends over 14 amino acids. Looked up from germline, CDR1 is DFQATT and CDR2 is SNEGSKA (reference sequence).

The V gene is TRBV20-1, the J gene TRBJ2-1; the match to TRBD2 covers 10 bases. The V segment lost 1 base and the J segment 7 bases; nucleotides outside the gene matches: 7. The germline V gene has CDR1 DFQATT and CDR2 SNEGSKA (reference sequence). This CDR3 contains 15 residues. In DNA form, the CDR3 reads TGCAGTGCTAGAGCCCTAGCGGGAGTTTGGAATGAGCAGTTCTTC. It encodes CSARALAGVWNEQFF.

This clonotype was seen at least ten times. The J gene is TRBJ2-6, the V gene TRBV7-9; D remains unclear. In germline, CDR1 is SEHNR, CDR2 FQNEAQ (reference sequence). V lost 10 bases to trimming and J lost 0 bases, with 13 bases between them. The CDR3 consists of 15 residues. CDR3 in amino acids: CAILVPLSGANVLTF. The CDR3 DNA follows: TGTGCCATCCTCGTACCTCTCTCTGGGGCCAACGTCCTGACTTTC.

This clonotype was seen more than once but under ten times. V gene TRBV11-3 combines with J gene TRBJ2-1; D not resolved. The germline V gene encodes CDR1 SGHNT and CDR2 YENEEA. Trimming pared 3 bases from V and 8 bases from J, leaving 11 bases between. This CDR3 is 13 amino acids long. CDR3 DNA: TGTGCCAGCAGCTTTCGCAGGAACGATGAGCAGTTCTTC. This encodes CASSFRRNDEQFF. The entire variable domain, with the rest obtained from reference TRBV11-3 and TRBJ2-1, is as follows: EAGVVQSPRYKIIEKKQPVAFWCNPISGHNTLYWYLQNLGQGPELLIRYENEEAVDDSQLPKDRFSAERLKGVDSTLKIQPAELGDSAVYLCASSFRRNDEQFFGPGTRLTVL.

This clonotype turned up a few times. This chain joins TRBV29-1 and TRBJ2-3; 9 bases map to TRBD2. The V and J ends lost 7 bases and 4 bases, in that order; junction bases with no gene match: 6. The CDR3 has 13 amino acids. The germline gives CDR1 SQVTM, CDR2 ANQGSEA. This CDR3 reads CSAIAGDSDTQYF. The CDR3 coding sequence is TGCAGCGCAATAGCGGGAGATTCAGATACGCAGTATTTT.

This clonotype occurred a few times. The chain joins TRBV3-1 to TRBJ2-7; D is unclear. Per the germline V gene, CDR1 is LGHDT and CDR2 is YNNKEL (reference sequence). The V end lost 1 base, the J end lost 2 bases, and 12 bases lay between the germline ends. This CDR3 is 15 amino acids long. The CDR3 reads CASSQAIKITYEQYF. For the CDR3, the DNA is TGTGCCAGCAGCCAAGCCATTAAGATCACCTACGAGCAGTACTTC.

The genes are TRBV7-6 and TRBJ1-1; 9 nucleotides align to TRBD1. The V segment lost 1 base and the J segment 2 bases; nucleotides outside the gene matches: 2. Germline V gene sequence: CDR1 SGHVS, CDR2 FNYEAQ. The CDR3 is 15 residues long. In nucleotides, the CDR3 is TGTGCCAGCAGCTTAGGGGGACAGGGTAACACTGAAGCTTTCTTT. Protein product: CASSLGGQGNTEAFF.

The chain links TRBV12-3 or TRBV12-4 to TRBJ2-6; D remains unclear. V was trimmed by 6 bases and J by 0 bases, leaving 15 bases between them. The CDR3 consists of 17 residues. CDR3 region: CASRNLVLISGANVLTF. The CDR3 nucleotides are TGTGCCAGCAGGAACCTCGTACTGATCTCTGGGGCCAACGTCCTGACTTTC.

The CDR3 bases are TGTGCCAGCAGCCACGTCTGGACTAGCGGGACTCTTGGGGAGACCCAGTACTTC. It translates to CASSHVWTSGTLGETQYF. The gene calls are TRBV3-1 and TRBJ2-5, with TRBD2 matching over 12 bases. Germline V lookup: CDR1 LGHDT, CDR2 YNNKEL (reference sequence). V was clipped by 3 bases and J by 5 bases; unmatched bases: 13. The CDR3 spans 18 residues.

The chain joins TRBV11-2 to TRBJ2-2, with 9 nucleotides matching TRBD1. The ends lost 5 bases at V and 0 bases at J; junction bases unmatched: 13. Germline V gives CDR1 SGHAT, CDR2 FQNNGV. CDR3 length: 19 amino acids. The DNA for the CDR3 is TGTGCCAGCAGCGGGAGTTTCGGGACAGGGCTCGCGAACACCGGGGAGCTGTTTTTT. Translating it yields CASSGSFGTGLANTGELFF.

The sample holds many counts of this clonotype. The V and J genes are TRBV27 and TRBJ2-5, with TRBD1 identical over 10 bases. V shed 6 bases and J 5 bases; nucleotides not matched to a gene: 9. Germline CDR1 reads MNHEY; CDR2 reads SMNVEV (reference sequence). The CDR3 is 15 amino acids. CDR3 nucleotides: TGTGCCAGCAGGGGGACAGGGGCATGGGGGGAGACCCAGTACTTC. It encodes CASRGTGAWGETQYF.

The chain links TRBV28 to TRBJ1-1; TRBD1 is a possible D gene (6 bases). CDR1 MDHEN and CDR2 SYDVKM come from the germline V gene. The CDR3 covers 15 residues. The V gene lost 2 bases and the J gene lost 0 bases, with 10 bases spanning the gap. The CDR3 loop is CASSLADRLNTEAFF. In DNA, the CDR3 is TGTGCCAGCAGTTTAGCCGACAGGCTGAACACTGAAGCTTTCTTT. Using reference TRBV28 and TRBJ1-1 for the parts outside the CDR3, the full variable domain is DVKVTQSSRYLVKRTGEKVFLECVQDMDHENMFWYRQDPGLGLRLIYFSYDVKMKEKGDIPEGYSVSREKKERFSLILESASTNQTSMYLCASSLADRLNTEAFFGQGTRLTVV.

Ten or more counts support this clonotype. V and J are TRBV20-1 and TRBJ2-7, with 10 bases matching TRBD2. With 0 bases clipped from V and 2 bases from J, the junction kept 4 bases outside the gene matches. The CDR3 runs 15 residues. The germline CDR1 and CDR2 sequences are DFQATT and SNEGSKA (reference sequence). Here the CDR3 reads CSARDQLAGTYEQYF. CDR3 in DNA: TGCAGTGCTAGAGACCAACTAGCGGGGACCTACGAGCAGTACTTC.

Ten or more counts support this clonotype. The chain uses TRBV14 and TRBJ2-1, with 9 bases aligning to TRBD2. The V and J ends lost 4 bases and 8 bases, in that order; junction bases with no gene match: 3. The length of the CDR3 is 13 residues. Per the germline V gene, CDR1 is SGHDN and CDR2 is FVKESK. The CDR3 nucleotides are TGTGCCAGCAGCCGGCGGGAGGGGTATGAGCAGTTCTTC. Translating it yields CASSRREGYEQFF.

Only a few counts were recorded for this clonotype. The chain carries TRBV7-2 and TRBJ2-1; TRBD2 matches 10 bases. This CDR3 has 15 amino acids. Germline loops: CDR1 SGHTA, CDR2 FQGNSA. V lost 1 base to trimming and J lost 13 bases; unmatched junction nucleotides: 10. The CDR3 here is CASSLESGRAADQFF. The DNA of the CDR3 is TGTGCCAGCAGCTTAGAGAGCGGGAGGGCCGCAGACCAGTTCTTC.